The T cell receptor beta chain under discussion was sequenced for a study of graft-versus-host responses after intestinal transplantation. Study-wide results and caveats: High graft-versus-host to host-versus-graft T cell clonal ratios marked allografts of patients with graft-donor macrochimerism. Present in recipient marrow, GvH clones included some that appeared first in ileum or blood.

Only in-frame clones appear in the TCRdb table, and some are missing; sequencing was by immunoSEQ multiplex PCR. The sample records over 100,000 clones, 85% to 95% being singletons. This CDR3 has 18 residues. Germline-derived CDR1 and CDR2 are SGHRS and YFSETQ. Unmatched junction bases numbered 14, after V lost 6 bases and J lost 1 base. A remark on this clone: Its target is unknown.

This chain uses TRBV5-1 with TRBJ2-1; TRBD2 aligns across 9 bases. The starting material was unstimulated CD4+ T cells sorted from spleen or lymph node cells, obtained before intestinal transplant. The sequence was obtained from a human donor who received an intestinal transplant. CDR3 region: CASTSPRRLAASYNEQFF. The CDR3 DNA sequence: TGCGCCAGCACCTCCCCGCGGCGACTAGCGGCTTCCTACAATGAGCAGTTCTTC.